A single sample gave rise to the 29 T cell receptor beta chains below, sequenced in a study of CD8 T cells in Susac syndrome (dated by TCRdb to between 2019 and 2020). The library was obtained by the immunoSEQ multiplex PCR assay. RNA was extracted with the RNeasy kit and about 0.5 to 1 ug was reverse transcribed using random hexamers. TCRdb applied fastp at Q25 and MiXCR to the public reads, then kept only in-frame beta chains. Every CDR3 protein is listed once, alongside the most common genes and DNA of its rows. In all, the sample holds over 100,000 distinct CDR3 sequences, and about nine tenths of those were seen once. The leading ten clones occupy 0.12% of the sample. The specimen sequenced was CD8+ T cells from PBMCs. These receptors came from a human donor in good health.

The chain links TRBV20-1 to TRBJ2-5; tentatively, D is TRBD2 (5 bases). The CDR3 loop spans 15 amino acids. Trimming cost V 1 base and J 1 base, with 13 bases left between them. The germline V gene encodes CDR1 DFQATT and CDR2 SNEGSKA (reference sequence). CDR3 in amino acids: CSARAVDGLQETQYF. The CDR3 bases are TGCAGTGCTAGAGCTGTCGACGGACTCCAAGAGACCCAGTACTTC.

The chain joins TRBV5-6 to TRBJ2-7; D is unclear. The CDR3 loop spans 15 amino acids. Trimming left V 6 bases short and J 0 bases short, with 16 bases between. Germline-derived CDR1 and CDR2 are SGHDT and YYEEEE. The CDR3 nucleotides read TGTGCCAGCAACTCATGGGGTACTTACTCCTACGAGCAGTACTTC. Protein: CASNSWGTYSYEQYF.

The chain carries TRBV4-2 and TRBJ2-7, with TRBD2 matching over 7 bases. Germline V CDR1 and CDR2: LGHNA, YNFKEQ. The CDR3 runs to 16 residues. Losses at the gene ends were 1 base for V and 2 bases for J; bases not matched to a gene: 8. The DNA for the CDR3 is TGTGCCAGCAGCCAAGCAGGTAGCGGGCCAACCTACGAGCAGTACTTC. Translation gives CASSQAGSGPTYEQYF.

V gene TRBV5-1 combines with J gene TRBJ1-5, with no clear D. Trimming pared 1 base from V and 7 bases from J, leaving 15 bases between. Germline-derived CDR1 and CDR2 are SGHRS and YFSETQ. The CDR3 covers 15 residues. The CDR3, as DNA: TGCGCCAGCAGCTTGTCCGGGGATCCGGGGCAGCCCCAGCATTTT. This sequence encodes CASSLSGDPGQPQHF.

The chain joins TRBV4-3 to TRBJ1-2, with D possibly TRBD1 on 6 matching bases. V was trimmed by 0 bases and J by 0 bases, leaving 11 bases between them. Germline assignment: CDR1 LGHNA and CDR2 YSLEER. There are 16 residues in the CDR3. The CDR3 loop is CASSQDPGTPNYGYTF. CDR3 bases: TGCGCCAGCAGCCAAGATCCAGGGACACCTAACTATGGCTACACCTTC.

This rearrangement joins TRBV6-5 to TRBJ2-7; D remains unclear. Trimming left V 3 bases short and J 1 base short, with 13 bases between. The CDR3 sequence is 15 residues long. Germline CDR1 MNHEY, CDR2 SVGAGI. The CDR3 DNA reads TGTGCCAGCAGTTATAGGTCAACGGGTTCCTACGAGCAGTACTTC. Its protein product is CASSYRSTGSYEQYF.

The CDR3 nucleotides are TGTGCCAGCATCCTGGGGGAGATGAACACTGAAGCTTTCTTT. The encoded protein is CASILGEMNTEAFF. The chain employs TRBV6-2 or TRBV6-3 and TRBJ1-1, with D perhaps matching TRBD1 (5 bases). Germline V gene data show CDR1 as MNHEY and CDR2 as SVGEGT. V lost 7 bases to trimming and J lost 0 bases, with 12 bases between them. This CDR3 has 14 amino acids.

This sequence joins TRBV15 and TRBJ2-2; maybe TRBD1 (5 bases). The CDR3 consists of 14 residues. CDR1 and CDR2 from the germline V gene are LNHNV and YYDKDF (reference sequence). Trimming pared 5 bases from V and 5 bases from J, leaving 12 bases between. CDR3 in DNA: TGTGCCACCAGCCCCAGGGTCGGAACCGGGGAGCTGTTTTTT. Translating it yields CATSPRVGTGELFF.

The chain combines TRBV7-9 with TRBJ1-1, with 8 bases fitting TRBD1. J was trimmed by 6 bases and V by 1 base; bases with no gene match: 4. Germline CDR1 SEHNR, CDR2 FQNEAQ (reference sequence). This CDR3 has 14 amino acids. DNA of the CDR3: TGTGCCAGCAGCTTAGGGCAGGGGGCCCCTGAAGCTTTCTTT. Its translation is CASSLGQGAPEAFF.

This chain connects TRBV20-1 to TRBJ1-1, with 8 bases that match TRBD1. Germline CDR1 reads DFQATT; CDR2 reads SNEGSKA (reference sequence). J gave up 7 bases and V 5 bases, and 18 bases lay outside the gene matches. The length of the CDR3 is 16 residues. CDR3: CSAFTPLIGQGGEAFF. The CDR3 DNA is TGCAGTGCTTTTACACCTTTGATAGGACAGGGAGGTGAAGCTTTCTTT.

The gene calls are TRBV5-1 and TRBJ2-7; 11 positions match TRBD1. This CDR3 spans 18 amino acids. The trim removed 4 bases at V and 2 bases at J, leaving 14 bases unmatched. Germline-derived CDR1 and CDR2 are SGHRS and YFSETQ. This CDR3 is CASSNGGTGGPLTYEQYF. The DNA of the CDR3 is TGCGCCAGCAGCAACGGAGGGACAGGGGGTCCACTCACCTACGAGCAGTACTTC.

CDR3 loop: CASSQDWSYGYTF. The CDR3 region has the DNA TGTGCCAGCAGCCAAGATTGGTCTTATGGCTACACCTTC. The chain recombines TRBV3-1 with TRBJ1-2; no clear D. V was pared by 0 bases and J by 5 bases, with 7 bases between. Germline assignment: CDR1 LGHDT and CDR2 YNNKEL (reference sequence). The CDR3 totals 13 residues.

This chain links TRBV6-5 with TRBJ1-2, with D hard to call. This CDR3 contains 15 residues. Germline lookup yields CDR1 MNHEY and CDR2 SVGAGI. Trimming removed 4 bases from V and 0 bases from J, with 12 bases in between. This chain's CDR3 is CASSSRLASNYGYTF. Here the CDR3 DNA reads TGTGCCAGCAGTTCCAGACTGGCCTCTAACTATGGCTACACCTTC.

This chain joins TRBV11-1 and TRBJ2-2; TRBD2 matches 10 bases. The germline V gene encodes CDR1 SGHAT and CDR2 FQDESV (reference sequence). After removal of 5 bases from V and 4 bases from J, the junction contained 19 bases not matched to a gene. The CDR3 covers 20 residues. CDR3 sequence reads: CASSSGLAVYPTSPTGELFF. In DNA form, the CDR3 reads TGTGCCAGCAGCAGCGGACTAGCGGTATATCCAACCTCCCCCACCGGGGAGCTGTTTTTT.

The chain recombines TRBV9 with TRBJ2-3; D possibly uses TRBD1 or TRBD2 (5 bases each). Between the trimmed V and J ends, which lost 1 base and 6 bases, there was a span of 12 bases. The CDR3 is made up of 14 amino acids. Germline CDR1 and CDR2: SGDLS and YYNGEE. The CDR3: CASSVSPWDDTQYF. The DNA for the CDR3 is TGTGCCAGCAGCGTATCACCGTGGGACGATACGCAGTATTTT.

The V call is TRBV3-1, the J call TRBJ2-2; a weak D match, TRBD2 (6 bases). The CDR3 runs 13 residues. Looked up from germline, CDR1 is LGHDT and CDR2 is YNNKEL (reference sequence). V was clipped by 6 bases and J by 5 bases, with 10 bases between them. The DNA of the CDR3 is TGTGCCAGCAGGGGTGCGGGAACCGGGGAGCTGTTTTTT. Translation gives CASRGAGTGELFF.

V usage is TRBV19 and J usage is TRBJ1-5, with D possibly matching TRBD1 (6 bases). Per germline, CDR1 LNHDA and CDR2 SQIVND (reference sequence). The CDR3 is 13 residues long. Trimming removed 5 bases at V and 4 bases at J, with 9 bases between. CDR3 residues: CASSVTGNQPQHF. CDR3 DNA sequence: TGTGCCAGTAGTGTTACAGGGAATCAGCCCCAGCATTTT.

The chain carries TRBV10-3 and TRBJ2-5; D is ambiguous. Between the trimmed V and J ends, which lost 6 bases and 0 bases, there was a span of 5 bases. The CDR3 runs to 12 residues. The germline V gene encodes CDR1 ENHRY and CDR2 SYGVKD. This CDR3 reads CAISANQETQYF. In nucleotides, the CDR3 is TGTGCCATCAGCGCAAACCAAGAGACCCAGTACTTC.

The CDR3 here is CASSYSPQGAQHF. In nucleotides, the CDR3 is TGTGCCAGCAGTTACTCCCCACAGGGAGCCCAGCATTTT. The genes are TRBV6-2 or TRBV6-3 and TRBJ1-5; maybe TRBD1 (6 bases). Germline loops: CDR1 MNHEY, CDR2 SVGEGT. The V and J ends lost 0 bases and 11 bases respectively, with 11 bases between them. The CDR3 consists of 13 residues.

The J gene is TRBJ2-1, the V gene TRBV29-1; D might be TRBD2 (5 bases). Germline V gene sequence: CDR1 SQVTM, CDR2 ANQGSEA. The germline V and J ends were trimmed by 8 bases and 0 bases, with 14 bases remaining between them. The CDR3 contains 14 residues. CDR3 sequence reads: CSLLTGSSYNEQFF. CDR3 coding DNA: TGCAGCCTCCTGACGGGGAGCTCCTACAATGAGCAGTTCTTC.

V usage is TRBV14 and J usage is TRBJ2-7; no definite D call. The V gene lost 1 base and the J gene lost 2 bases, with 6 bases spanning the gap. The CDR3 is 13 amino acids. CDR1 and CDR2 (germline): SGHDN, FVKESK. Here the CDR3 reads CASSQGTAYEQYF. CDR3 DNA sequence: TGTGCCAGCAGCCAAGGAACAGCCTACGAGCAGTACTTC.

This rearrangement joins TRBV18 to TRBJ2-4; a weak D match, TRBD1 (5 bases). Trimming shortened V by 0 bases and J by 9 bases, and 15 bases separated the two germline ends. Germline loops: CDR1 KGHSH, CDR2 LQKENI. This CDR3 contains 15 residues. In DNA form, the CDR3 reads TGTGCCAGCTCACCACCGGTCCAGGGCGGTGTCATTCAGTACTTC. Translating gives CASSPPVQGGVIQYF.

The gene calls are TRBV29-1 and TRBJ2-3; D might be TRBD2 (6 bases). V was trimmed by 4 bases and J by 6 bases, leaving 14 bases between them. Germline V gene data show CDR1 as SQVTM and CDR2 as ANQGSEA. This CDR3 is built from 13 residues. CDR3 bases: TGCAGCGTTGCTTCGGGAGTCCTGGATACGCAGTATTTT. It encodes CSVASGVLDTQYF.

As DNA, the CDR3 is TGTGCCAGCAGCTTATACCAGGGGGCTGACTACGAGCAGTACTTC. This translates into CASSLYQGADYEQYF. This chain links TRBV7-2 with TRBJ2-7, with TRBD1 matching 8 bases. The germline V gene has CDR1 SGHTA and CDR2 FQGNSA. This CDR3 contains 15 residues. The trim removed 2 bases at V and 3 bases at J, leaving 6 bases unmatched.

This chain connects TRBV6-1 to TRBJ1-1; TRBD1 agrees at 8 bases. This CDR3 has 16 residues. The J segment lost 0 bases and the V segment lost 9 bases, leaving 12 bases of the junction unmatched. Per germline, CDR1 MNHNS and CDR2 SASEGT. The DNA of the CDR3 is TGTGCCAGTTTCGGACAGGGCTTTAGGATGAACACTGAAGCTTTCTTT. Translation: CASFGQGFRMNTEAFF.

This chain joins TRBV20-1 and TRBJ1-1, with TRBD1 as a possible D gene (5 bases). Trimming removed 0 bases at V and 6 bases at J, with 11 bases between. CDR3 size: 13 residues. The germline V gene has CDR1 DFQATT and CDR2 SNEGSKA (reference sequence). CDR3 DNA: TGCAGTGCTAGAGATCCCGGGGCCCCTGAAGCTTTCTTT. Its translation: CSARDPGAPEAFF.

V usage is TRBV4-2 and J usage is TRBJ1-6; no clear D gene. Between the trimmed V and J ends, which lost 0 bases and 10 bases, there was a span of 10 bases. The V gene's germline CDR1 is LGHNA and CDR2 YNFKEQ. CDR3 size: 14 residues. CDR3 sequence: CASSQEKGGSPLHF. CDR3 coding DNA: TGTGCCAGCAGCCAAGAGAAGGGTGGCTCACCCCTCCACTTT.

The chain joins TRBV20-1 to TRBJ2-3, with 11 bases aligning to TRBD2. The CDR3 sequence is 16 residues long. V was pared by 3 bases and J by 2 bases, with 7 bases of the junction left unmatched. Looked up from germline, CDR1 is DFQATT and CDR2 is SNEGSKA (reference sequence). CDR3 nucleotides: TGCAGTGCTAGTGATTCTAGCGGGGGGATCACAGATACGCAGTATTTT. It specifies CSASDSSGGITDTQYF.

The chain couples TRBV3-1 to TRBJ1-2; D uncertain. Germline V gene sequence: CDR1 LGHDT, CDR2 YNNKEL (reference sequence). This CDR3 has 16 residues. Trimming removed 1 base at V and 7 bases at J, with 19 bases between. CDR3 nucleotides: TGTGCCAGCAGCCAAGCCCCGCCGGTGGGCATTCGTGGCTACACCTTC. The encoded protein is CASSQAPPVGIRGYTF.